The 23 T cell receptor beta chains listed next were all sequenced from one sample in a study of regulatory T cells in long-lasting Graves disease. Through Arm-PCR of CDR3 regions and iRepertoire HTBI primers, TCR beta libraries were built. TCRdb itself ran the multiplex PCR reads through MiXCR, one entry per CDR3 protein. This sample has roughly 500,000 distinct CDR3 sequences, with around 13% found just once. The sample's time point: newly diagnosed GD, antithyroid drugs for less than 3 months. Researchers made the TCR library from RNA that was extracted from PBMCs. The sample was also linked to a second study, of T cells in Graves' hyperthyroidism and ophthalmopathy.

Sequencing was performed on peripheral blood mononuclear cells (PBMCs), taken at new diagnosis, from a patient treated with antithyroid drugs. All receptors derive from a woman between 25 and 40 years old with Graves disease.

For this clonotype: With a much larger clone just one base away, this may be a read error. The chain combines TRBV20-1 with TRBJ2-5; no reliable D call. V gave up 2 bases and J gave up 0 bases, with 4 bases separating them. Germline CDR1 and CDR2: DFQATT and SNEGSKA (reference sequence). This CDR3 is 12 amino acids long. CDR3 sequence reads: CSARTYQETQYF. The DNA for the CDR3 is TGCAGTGCTAGAACCTACCAAGAGACCCAGTACTTC.

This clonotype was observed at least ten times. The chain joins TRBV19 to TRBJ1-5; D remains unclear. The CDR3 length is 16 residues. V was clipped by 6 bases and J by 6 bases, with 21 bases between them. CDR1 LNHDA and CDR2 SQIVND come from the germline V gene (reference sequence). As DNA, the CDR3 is TGTGCCAGTAGCACATCGGACGGTCTTGGCCCTCAGCCCCAGCATTTT. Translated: CASSTSDGLGPQPQHF.

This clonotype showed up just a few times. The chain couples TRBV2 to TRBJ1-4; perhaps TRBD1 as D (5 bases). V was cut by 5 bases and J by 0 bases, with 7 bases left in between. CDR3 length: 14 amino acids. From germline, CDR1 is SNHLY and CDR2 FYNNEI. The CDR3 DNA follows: TGTGCCAGCAGTAGGACAACAACTAATGAAAAACTGTTTTTT. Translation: CASSRTTTNEKLFF.

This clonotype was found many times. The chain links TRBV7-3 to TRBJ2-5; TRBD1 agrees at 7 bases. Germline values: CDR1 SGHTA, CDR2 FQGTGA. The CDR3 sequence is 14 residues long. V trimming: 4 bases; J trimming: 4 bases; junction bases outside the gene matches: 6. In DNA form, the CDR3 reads TGTGCCAGCAGCTCGACAGGGCTATCAGAGACCCAGTACTTC. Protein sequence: CASSSTGLSETQYF.

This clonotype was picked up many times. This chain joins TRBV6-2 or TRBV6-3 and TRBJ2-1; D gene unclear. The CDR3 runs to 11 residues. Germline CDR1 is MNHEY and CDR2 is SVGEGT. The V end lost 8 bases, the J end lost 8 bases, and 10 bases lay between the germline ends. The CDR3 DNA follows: TGTGCCAGCCCACGCTTGGATGAGCAGTTCTTC. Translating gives CASPRLDEQFF.

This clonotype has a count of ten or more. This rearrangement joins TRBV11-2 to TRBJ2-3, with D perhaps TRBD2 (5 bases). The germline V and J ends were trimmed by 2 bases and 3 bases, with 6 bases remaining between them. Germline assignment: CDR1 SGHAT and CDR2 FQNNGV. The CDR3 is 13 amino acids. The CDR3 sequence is CASSLRRTDTQYF. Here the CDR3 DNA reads TGTGCCAGCAGCTTAAGGAGGACAGATACGCAGTATTTT. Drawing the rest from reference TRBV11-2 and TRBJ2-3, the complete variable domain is EAGVAQSPRYKIIEKRQSVAFWCNPISGHATLYWYQQILGQGPKLLIQFQNNGVVDDSQLPKDRFSAERLKGVDSTLKIQPAKLEDSAVYLCASSLRRTDTQYFGPGTRLTVL.

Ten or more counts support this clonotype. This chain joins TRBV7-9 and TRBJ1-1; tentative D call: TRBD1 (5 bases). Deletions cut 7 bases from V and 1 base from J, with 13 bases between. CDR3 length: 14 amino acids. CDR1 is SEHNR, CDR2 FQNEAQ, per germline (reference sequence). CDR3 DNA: TGTGCCAGCACGAGAATGGGGGGGAACACTGAAGCTTTCTTT. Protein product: CASTRMGGNTEAFF.

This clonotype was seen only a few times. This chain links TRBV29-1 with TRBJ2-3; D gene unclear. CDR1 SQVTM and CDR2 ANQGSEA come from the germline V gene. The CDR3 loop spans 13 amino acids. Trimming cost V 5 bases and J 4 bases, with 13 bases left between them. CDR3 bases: TGCAGCGTTTTCTCCGATCGCCCAGATACGCAGTATTTT. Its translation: CSVFSDRPDTQYF.

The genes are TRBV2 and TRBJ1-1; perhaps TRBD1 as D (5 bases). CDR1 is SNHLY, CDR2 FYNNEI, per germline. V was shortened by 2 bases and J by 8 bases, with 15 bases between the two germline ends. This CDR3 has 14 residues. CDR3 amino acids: CASSEPSRGSEAFF. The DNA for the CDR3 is TGTGCCAGCAGTGAACCTTCACGGGGGTCCGAAGCTTTCTTT.

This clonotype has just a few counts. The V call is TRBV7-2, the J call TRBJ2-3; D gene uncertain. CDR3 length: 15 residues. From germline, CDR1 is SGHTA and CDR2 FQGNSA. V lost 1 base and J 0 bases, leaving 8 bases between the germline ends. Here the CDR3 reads CASSLGFASTDTQYF. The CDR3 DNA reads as TGTGCCAGCAGCTTAGGTTTCGCTAGCACAGATACGCAGTATTTT.

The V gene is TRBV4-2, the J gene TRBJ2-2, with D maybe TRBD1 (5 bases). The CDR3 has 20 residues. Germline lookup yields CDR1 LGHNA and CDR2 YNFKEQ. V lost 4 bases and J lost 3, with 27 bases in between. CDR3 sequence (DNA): TGTGCCAGCAGCCCAAGAGGAGCGAGGTGGGGCACTCGGGACACCGGGGAGCTGTTTTTT. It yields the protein CASSPRGARWGTRDTGELFF.

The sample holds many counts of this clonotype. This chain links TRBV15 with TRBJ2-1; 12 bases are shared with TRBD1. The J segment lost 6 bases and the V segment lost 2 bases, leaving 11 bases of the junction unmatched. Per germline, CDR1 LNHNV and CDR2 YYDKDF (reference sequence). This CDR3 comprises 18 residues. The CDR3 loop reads CATSRLPLGQGAINEQFF. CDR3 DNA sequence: TGTGCCACCAGCAGATTACCTTTGGGACAGGGGGCTATCAATGAGCAGTTCTTC. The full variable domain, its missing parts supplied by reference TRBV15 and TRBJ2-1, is DAMVIQNPRYQVTQFGKPVTLSCSQTLNHNVMYWYQQKSSQAPKLLFHYYDKDFNNEADTPDNFQSRRPNTSFCFLDIRSPGLGDTAMYLCATSRLPLGQGAINEQFFGPGTRLTVL.

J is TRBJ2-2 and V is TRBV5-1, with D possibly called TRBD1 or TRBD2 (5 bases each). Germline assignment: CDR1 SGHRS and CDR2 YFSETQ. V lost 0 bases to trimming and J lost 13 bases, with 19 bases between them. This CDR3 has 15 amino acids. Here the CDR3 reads CASSLDGTSPRGLFF. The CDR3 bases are TGCGCCAGCAGCTTGGACGGGACCTCCCCCCGGGGGCTGTTTTTT.

Written as DNA, the CDR3 is TGTGCCAGTAGTGACGAAGCGCGGGGGGGCTACAATGAGCAGTTCTTC. Translated: CASSDEARGGYNEQFF. The rearrangement uses TRBV19 and TRBJ2-1; 9 nucleotides match TRBD2. The V segment lost 5 bases and the J segment 3 bases; nucleotides outside the gene matches: 8. The germline V gene has CDR1 LNHDA and CDR2 SQIVND (reference sequence). CDR3 length equals 16 residues. Complete variable domain (other parts from reference TRBV19 and TRBJ2-1): DGGITQSPKYLFRKEGQNVTLSCEQNLNHDAMYWYRQDPGQGLRLIYYSQIVNDFQKGDIAEGYSVSREKKESFPLTVTSAQKNPTAFYLCASSDEARGGYNEQFFGPGTRLTVL.

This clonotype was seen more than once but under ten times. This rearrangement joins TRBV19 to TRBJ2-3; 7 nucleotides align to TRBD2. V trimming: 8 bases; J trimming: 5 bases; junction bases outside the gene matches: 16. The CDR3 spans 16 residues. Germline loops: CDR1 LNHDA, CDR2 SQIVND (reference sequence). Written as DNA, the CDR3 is TGTGCCAGTGGAGGGTTACGGGGGAGGGCCGGAGATACGCAGTATTTT. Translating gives CASGGLRGRAGDTQYF.

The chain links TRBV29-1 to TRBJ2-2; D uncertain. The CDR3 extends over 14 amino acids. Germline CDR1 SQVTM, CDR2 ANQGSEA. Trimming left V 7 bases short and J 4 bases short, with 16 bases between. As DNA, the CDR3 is TGCAGCGCCCGCCCCTATTCGACCACCGGGGAGCTGTTTTTT. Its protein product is CSARPYSTTGELFF.

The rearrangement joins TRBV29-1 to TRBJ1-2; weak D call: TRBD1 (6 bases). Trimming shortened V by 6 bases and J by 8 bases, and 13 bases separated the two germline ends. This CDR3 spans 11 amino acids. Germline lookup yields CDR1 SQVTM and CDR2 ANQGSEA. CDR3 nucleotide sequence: TGCAGCGTCCATCGGGGGCGCGGCTACACCTTC. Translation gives CSVHRGRGYTF.

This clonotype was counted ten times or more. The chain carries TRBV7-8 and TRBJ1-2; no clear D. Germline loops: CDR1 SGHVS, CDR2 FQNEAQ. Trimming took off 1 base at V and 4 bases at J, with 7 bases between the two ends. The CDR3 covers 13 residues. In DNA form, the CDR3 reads TGTGCCAGCAGCTTAGGGTTCGGCTATGGCTACACCTTC. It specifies CASSLGFGYGYTF.

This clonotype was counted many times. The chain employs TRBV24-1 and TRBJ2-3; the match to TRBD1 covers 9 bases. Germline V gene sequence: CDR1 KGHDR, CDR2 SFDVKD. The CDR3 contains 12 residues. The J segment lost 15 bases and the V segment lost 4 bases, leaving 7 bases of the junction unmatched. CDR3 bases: TGTGCCACCAGTGACACCGGGACAGGGTTTTATTTT. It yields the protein CATSDTGTGFYF.

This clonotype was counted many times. The CDR3 here is CASSQALTASYEQYF. The CDR3 DNA reads as TGTGCCAGCAGCCAAGCTTTGACAGCCTCCTACGAGCAGTACTTC. V is TRBV3-1 and J is TRBJ2-7, with TRBD1 as a possible D gene (5 bases). The CDR3 covers 15 residues. In germline, CDR1 is LGHDT, CDR2 YNNKEL (reference sequence). Trimming shortened V by 1 base and J by 0 bases, and 10 bases separated the two germline ends.

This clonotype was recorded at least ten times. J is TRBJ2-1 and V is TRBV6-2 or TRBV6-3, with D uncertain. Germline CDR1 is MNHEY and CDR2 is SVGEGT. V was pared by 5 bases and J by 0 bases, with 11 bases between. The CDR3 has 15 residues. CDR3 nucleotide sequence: TGTGCCAGCAGTCGAACCGAGAGCTCCTACAATGAGCAGTTCTTC. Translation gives CASSRTESSYNEQFF.

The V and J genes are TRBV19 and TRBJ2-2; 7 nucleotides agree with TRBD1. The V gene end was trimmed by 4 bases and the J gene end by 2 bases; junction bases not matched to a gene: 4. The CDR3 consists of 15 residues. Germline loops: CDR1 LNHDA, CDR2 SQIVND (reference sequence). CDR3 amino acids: CASSTTGVNTGELFF. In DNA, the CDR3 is TGTGCCAGTAGTACAACAGGGGTTAACACCGGGGAGCTGTTTTTT.

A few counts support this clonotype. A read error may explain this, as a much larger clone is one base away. The CDR3 DNA reads as TGTGCCAGCACATTAAGACGGGAGACAGGGGCCACTGAAGCTTTCTTT. This codes for CASTLRRETGATEAFF. This rearrangement joins TRBV6-2 or TRBV6-3 to TRBJ1-1; TRBD1 aligns across 8 bases. This CDR3 region has 16 residues. Losses at the gene ends were 7 bases for V and 4 bases for J; bases not matched to a gene: 14. Germline CDR1 reads MNHEY; CDR2 reads SVGEGT.